This entry describes one T cell receptor beta chain. The antigen remains unidentified. These data belong to a study of Ad26.COV2.S vaccination and SARS-CoV-2 variants. Looking at the study overall: Dosing was one shot or two shots 56 days apart.

Treatment in this sample: 15 to 20 received Ad26.COV2.S at low or high dose, single or two shots; about 5 received placebo; per-sample allocation not given. The study sampled participants on day 63 after the first vaccine or placebo injection. Donation came from an adult in Boston who was aged 18-55 years. Germline CDR1 LNHDA, CDR2 SQIVND (reference sequence). The trim removed 5 bases at V and 7 bases at J, leaving 8 bases unmatched. The CDR3 extends over 15 amino acids. Clones were sequenced by immunoSEQ multiplex PCR, and TCRdb holds only the in-frame ones, with some missing. The sample consists of hundreds of thousands of clones, roughly 84% of them appearing once. General study results and limits: Estimates derived from TCR breadth and depth analyses may have underestimated total T cell responses. Measurement of non-spike TCR breadth gave similar results in vaccine and placebo recipients.

Sequences were derived from peripheral blood, sampled in a trial of Ad26.COV2.S vaccine versus placebo. The sequence derives from a person aged 18-60 years who received the Ad26.COV2.S COVID-19 vaccine or a placebo. The gene calls are TRBV19 and TRBJ1-5; 10 positions match TRBD1. CDR3 coding DNA: TGTGCCAGTAGTTGGACAGGGGGGGAGGGACAGCCCCAGCATTTT. Its translation is CASSWTGGEGQPQHF.